The 31 T cell receptor beta chains below were found in one sample sequenced in a study of T cell repertoires in cytomegalovirus infection. These receptors have no known antigen. TCRdb independently ran MiXCR on the reads; one entry per CDR3 protein. The repertoire holds hundreds of thousands of distinct CDR3 sequences, with around a third as singletons. This sample comprised cultured CD8+ T cells from PBMCs, obtained from culture after CMV antigen stimulation. These TCRs come from a human donor in good health (CMV status not recorded). Some clones in this sample may be carry-over from other donors' samples.

The CDR3 nucleotides are TGTGCCAGCGGACAGGGTTCCAACAGAGAGACCCAGTACTTC. Protein sequence: CASGQGSNRETQYF. The V and J genes are TRBV6-2 or TRBV6-3 and TRBJ2-5, with 8 positions matching TRBD1. Germline trimming cut 8 bases from V and 4 bases from J; bases unmatched to any gene: 9. Germline V gene sequence: CDR1 MNHEY, CDR2 SVGEGT. This CDR3 comprises 14 residues.

This clonotype occurred many times. The chain carries TRBV7-2 and TRBJ2-3; 7 positions match TRBD2. CDR3 length equals 15 residues. Losses at the gene ends were 4 bases for V and 5 bases for J; bases not matched to a gene: 9. In germline, CDR1 is SGHTA, CDR2 FQGNSA. This chain's CDR3 is CASSSIGGKRDTQYF. CDR3 in DNA: TGTGCCAGCAGCTCCATCGGGGGGAAGAGAGATACGCAGTATTTT.

The J gene is TRBJ2-5, the V gene TRBV6-6; D might be TRBD2 (5 bases). V was trimmed by 7 bases and J by 11 bases, leaving 14 bases between them. The CDR3 extends over 11 amino acids. In germline, CDR1 is MNHNY, CDR2 SVGAGI (reference sequence). CDR3 sequence reads: CASNRGRVQYF. The CDR3 DNA reads TGTGCCAGCAACAGAGGGAGAGTACAGTACTTC.

The CDR3 here is CASSLTGVGSYGYTF. The CDR3 nucleotides read TGTGCCAGCAGTTTGACAGGGGTTGGCAGCTATGGCTACACCTTC. The genes are TRBV12-3 or TRBV12-4 and TRBJ1-2; 8 bases align to TRBD1. This CDR3 has 15 amino acids. V gave up 3 bases and J gave up 4 bases; unmatched junction bases: 7.

CDR3 in DNA: TGTGCCAGCCGGCTTGGTTACAATCAGCCCCAGCATTTT. Its translation is CASRLGYNQPQHF. The V gene is TRBV6-2 or TRBV6-3, the J gene TRBJ1-5, with D hard to call. Germline CDR1 and CDR2: MNHEY and SVGEGT. Trimming removed 8 bases from V and 3 bases from J, with 11 bases in between. The CDR3 extends over 13 amino acids.

CDR3 DNA sequence: TGTGCCAGCAGCTCCCCTGAGGCAGCAAAAGAGACCCAGTACTTC. Protein sequence: CASSSPEAAKETQYF. This chain uses TRBV7-9 with TRBJ2-5; D is uncertain. The length of the CDR3 is 15 residues. Germline CDR1 is SEHNR and CDR2 is FQNEAQ (reference sequence). The V and J ends lost 4 bases and 3 bases respectively, with 15 bases between them.

The rearrangement links TRBV9 to TRBJ2-5, with TRBD2 matching 9 bases. Germline V gene lookup returns CDR1 SGDLS and CDR2 YYNGEE. J gave up 5 bases and V 3 bases, and 8 bases lay outside the gene matches. The CDR3 has 15 amino acids. The CDR3 loop reads CASSASGGLWETQYF. For the CDR3, the DNA is TGTGCCAGCAGCGCCAGCGGGGGGCTTTGGGAGACCCAGTACTTC.

The V gene is TRBV12-3 or TRBV12-4, the J gene TRBJ2-1; 7 bases line up with TRBD2. V dropped 3 bases and J dropped 10; count of bases not matched to a gene: 15. The CDR3 runs 16 residues. This CDR3 is CASSFSGRGSYLEQFF. The DNA of the CDR3 is TGTGCCAGCAGTTTCTCGGGGCGGGGGTCTTATTTAGAGCAGTTCTTC.

This clonotype was recorded only once. The rearrangement links TRBV5-1 to TRBJ2-6; 9 bases fit TRBD1. The J segment lost 4 bases and the V segment lost 5 bases, leaving 7 bases of the junction unmatched. The CDR3 length is 16 residues. In germline, CDR1 is SGHRS, CDR2 YFSETQ. CDR3 sequence (DNA): TGCGCCAGCAGTTCCCGACAGGGGGTGGGGGCCAACGTCCTGACTTTC. Its translation: CASSSRQGVGANVLTF.

The chain is built from TRBV27 and TRBJ2-4; D unclear. In germline, CDR1 is MNHEY, CDR2 SMNVEV (reference sequence). CDR3 length: 12 residues. Deletions cut 4 bases from V and 2 bases from J, with 3 bases between. In DNA form, the CDR3 reads TGTGCCAGCAGTTCTCCCAAAAACATTCAGTACTTC. Amino acid sequence: CASSSPKNIQYF.

V gene TRBV2 combines with J gene TRBJ1-5; D is undetermined. V lost 3 bases to trimming and J lost 3 bases, with 9 bases between them. The CDR3 runs to 14 residues. In germline, CDR1 is SNHLY, CDR2 FYNNEI. Written as DNA, the CDR3 is TGTGCCAGCAGTGATCAGGAGTTCAATCAGCCCCAGCATTTT. Translating gives CASSDQEFNQPQHF. Complete variable domain (other parts from reference TRBV2 and TRBJ1-5): EPEVTQTPSHQVTQMGQEVILRCVPISNHLYFYWYRQILGQKVEFLVSFYNNEISEKSEIFDDQFSVERPDGSNFTLKIRSTKLEDSAMYFCASSDQEFNQPQHFGDGTRLSIL.

The CDR3 DNA is TGTGCCAGTAGAGATTTGACTAGCGGGGGGACCAGCACAGATACGCAGTATTTT. This codes for CASRDLTSGGTSTDTQYF. V is TRBV19 and J is TRBJ2-3; TRBD2 aligns across 13 bases. The germline gives CDR1 LNHDA, CDR2 SQIVND (reference sequence). The CDR3 contains 18 residues. J lost 0 bases, V lost 6 bases, and 9 bases had no gene match. The complete variable domain, with remaining parts taken from reference TRBV19 and TRBJ2-3, reads DGGITQSPKYLFRKEGQNVTLSCEQNLNHDAMYWYRQDPGQGLRLIYYSQIVNDFQKGDIAEGYSVSREKKESFPLTVTSAQKNPTAFYLCASRDLTSGGTSTDTQYFGPGTRLTVL.

A few counts support this clonotype. The V and J genes are TRBV5-5 and TRBJ2-7; 7 nucleotides line up with TRBD1. The V segment lost 4 bases and the J segment 0 bases; nucleotides outside the gene matches: 4. CDR1 is SGHKS and CDR2 is YYEKEE in the germline V gene (reference sequence). The CDR3 loop spans 14 amino acids. CDR3 sequence (DNA): TGTGCCAGCAGCATAGGGGACAGCTCCTACGAGCAGTACGTC. It is translated as CASSIGDSSYEQYV.

This clonotype was counted between two and nine times. The chain has TRBV12-3 or TRBV12-4 and TRBJ2-5; D is perhaps TRBD2 (6 bases). The CDR3 sequence is 15 residues long. V was clipped by 7 bases and J by 5 bases, with 20 bases between them. As DNA, the CDR3 is TGTGCCAGCACTGACGGGACTTCAACGGGCGAGACCCAGTACTTC. This translates into CASTDGTSTGETQYF.

This clonotype came up a few times. The chain joins TRBV27 to TRBJ2-5, with unresolved D. Germline loops: CDR1 MNHEY, CDR2 SMNVEV (reference sequence). The CDR3 is made up of 13 amino acids. Trimming pared 3 bases from V and 4 bases from J, leaving 9 bases between. This chain's CDR3 is CASSLSRTETQYF. Here the CDR3 DNA reads TGTGCCAGCAGTTTGTCTAGAACAGAGACCCAGTACTTC.

This clonotype was observed a few times. The rearrangement joins TRBV6-2 or TRBV6-3 to TRBJ2-2; D is ambiguous. Germline V gene data show CDR1 as MNHEY and CDR2 as SVGEGT. The CDR3 runs 13 residues. With 0 bases removed from V and 6 bases from J, the gap between germline ends came to 5 bases. The chain's CDR3 is CASSYSYPGELFF. CDR3 DNA sequence: TGTGCCAGCAGTTACTCGTATCCCGGGGAGCTGTTTTTT.

V gene TRBV29-1 combines with J gene TRBJ1-4; no firm D call. Per the germline V gene, CDR1 is SQVTM and CDR2 is ANQGSEA. V lost 7 bases and J 8 bases, leaving 8 bases between the germline ends. The CDR3 has 10 amino acids. The CDR3 nucleotides are TGCAGCGCCATTGAAGAAAAACTGTTTTTT. The encoded protein is CSAIEEKLFF.

V is TRBV11-2 and J is TRBJ2-7, with 7 bases aligning to TRBD1. V lost 1 base and J lost 3; bases outside the gene matches: 9. CDR1 is SGHAT and CDR2 is FQNNGV in the germline V gene. The CDR3 is 16 amino acids. The CDR3 spells CASSLGRDSRIYEQYF. As DNA, the CDR3 is TGTGCCAGCAGCTTAGGCCGGGACAGCCGCATCTACGAGCAGTACTTC. Using reference TRBV11-2 and TRBJ2-7 for the parts outside the CDR3, the full variable domain is EAGVAQSPRYKIIEKRQSVAFWCNPISGHATLYWYQQILGQGPKLLIQFQNNGVVDDSQLPKDRFSAERLKGVDSTLKIQPAKLEDSAVYLCASSLGRDSRIYEQYFGPGTRLTVT.

About this clonotype itself: A much more abundant neighbour one base away suggests this may be a read error. The V gene is TRBV7-6, the J gene TRBJ2-2; D possibly corresponds to TRBD2 (7 bases). The CDR3 contains 16 residues. Germline V CDR1 and CDR2: SGHVS, FNYEAQ. The CDR3 DNA reads as TGTGCCAACAGCCACCCCCGGGGGGCCGACACCGGGGAGCTGTTTTTT. Translation: CANSHPRGADTGELFF.

The J gene is TRBJ2-1, the V gene TRBV20-1, with TRBD2 identical over 12 bases. V shed 6 bases, J shed 0 bases, and the junction held 12 bases outside the gene matches. The CDR3 extends over 18 amino acids. From germline, CDR1 is DFQATT and CDR2 SNEGSKA (reference sequence). The CDR3 coding sequence is TGCAGTGCCCAGGGGACTAGCGGGCTACTAAGCTCCTACAATGAGCAGTTCTTC. It specifies CSAQGTSGLLSSYNEQFF.

The chain joins TRBV28 to TRBJ1-5, with D possibly matching TRBD1 (5 bases). The CDR3 consists of 15 residues. Trimming removed 8 bases at V and 1 base at J, with 15 bases between. Germline CDR1 reads MDHEN; CDR2 reads SYDVKM. The CDR3 nucleotides are TGTGCCAGCGGCCCGGGGGGTCCGAGCAATCAGCCCCAGCATTTT. Translation gives CASGPGGPSNQPQHF.

This sequence joins TRBV7-9 and TRBJ2-3; TRBD1 matches at 9 bases. With V trimmed by 10 bases and J by 1 base, 12 bases remained unmatched. Germline CDR1 is SEHNR and CDR2 is FQNEAQ (reference sequence). The CDR3 consists of 16 residues. CDR3 sequence reads: CATRGDRASGTDTQYF. CDR3 coding DNA: TGTGCCACCAGGGGGGACAGGGCGAGTGGCACAGATACGCAGTATTTT.

This chain uses TRBV12-3 or TRBV12-4 with TRBJ2-1; TRBD2 matches at 9 bases. This CDR3 contains 15 residues. The junction had 9 bases not matched to a gene; V was cut back by 5 bases and J by 7 bases. The CDR3 loop reads CASSTGTSLWNEQFF. The DNA for the CDR3 is TGTGCCAGCAGTACCGGGACTAGCCTGTGGAATGAGCAGTTCTTC.

This clonotype was counted ten times or more. This chain links TRBV7-2 with TRBJ2-1; possibly TRBD2 for D (6 bases). Trimming shortened V by 4 bases and J by 2 bases, and 18 bases separated the two germline ends. The CDR3 runs to 17 residues. Per germline, CDR1 SGHTA and CDR2 FQGNSA. CDR3 region: CASSSKGLKNTYNEQFF. DNA for the CDR3: TGTGCCAGCAGCTCGAAAGGACTAAAAAATACCTACAATGAGCAGTTCTTC.

V usage is TRBV7-9 and J usage is TRBJ2-7; a possible D gene is TRBD1 (5 bases). This CDR3 is 14 amino acids long. Trimming pared 1 base from V and 5 bases from J, leaving 12 bases between. Germline V gene sequence: CDR1 SEHNR, CDR2 FQNEAQ (reference sequence). CDR3 in amino acids: CASSLVQGENEQYF. CDR3 coding DNA: TGTGCCAGCAGCTTAGTTCAGGGTGAGAACGAGCAGTACTTC.

The chain uses TRBV6-2 or TRBV6-3 and TRBJ1-1; a possible D gene is TRBD1 (6 bases). CDR1 MNHEY and CDR2 SVGEGT come from the germline V gene. The V and J ends lost 2 bases and 11 bases respectively, with 24 bases between them. The CDR3 extends over 16 amino acids. Here the CDR3 reads CASSYASKGQGNGAFF. The CDR3 coding sequence is TGTGCCAGCAGTTACGCCTCCAAAGGGCAGGGGAATGGGGCTTTCTTT.

This chain links TRBV6-5 with TRBJ2-7; the match to TRBD1 covers 9 bases. J lost 2 bases, V lost 6 bases, and 8 bases had no gene match. The CDR3 runs 15 residues. Looked up from germline, CDR1 is MNHEY and CDR2 is SVGAGI. CDR3 region: CASRPTGQGTYEQYV. As DNA, the CDR3 is TGTGCCAGCAGACCCACGGGACAGGGTACCTACGAGCAGTACGTC.

This clonotype appeared a few times. J is TRBJ1-5 and V is TRBV19; no firm D call. CDR1 and CDR2 from the germline V gene are LNHDA and SQIVND (reference sequence). V dropped 0 bases and J dropped 0 bases, with 6 bases sitting between them. The CDR3 is made up of 15 amino acids. CDR3 amino acids: CASSIEGYSNQPQHF. In nucleotides, the CDR3 is TGTGCCAGTAGTATAGAAGGATATAGCAATCAGCCCCAGCATTTT.

The chain has TRBV28 and TRBJ1-3, with a weak D call TRBD1 (5 bases). The V end lost 6 bases, the J end lost 0 bases, and 15 bases lay between the germline ends. The CDR3 is made up of 16 amino acids. The germline V gene has CDR1 MDHEN and CDR2 SYDVKM. The CDR3 loop is CASSPDRHHSGNTIYF. The CDR3 coding sequence is TGTGCCAGCAGCCCAGACAGACACCACTCTGGAAACACCATATATTTT.

V gene TRBV6-6 combines with J gene TRBJ2-7, with D perhaps assigned TRBD1 or TRBD2 (6 bases each). CDR1 and CDR2 from the germline V gene are MNHNY and SVGAGI (reference sequence). This CDR3 is built from 15 residues. The ends were cut back, 2 bases at V and 2 bases at J, with 13 bases in the middle. The CDR3 here is CASSYRTGGTYEQYV. CDR3 nucleotides: TGTGCCAGCAGTTACCGAACCGGGGGCACCTACGAGCAGTACGTC.

The rearrangement uses TRBV6-5 and TRBJ2-7; D is unclear. In germline, CDR1 is MNHEY, CDR2 SVGAGI. The CDR3 is 14 amino acids. The ends were cut back, 2 bases at V and 2 bases at J, with 10 bases in the middle. The CDR3 here is CASSYGGVAYEQYF. In nucleotides, the CDR3 is TGTGCCAGCAGTTACGGCGGTGTGGCCTACGAGCAGTACTTC.